What follows describes a single T cell receptor beta chain. Sample time point: pre-sensitization, week 0. Stated treatment: therapeutic diphenylcyclopropenone sensitization with weekly scalp DPC. This specimen comes from a study of human T cells and chemical hapten exposure. Per germline, CDR1 MNHEY and CDR2 SVGAGI. CDR3 size: 16 residues. Trimming left V 6 bases short and J 0 bases short, with 15 bases between. TCRdb analysed the RACE reads with MiXCR anew, one entry per CDR3 protein. The sample has fewer than 300,000 distinct CDR3 sequences; about 8.1% are singletons. This chain connects TRBV6-5 to TRBJ1-3; D ambiguous. The TCR comes from a woman in her thirties or forties with alopecia areata. Some clones in this sample may be carry-over from other donors' samples. The sequenced sample was whole blood, obtained in connection with sensitization to the hapten diphenylcyclopropenone (DPC). CDR3 residues: CASSLTGVRSGNTIYF. As DNA, the CDR3 is TGTGCCAGCAGCCTAACTGGTGTGCGCTCTGGAAACACCATATATTTT.